The entry below describes one T cell receptor beta chain. Authors' methods: How many nucleated cells were present was estimated from reference gene primer amplification. The table came from immunoSEQ multiplex PCR; TCRdb's copy has only in-frame clones and leaves some out. V, J and clone size are taken as reported in that table, and D and trimming were inferred from the DNA itself. Of around 160,000 clones listed, nearly 80% are singletons. There are 13 residues in the CDR3. CDR1 and CDR2 (germline): LGHDT, YNNKEL (reference sequence). V was cut by 4 bases and J by 2 bases, with 8 bases left in between. These data come from a study of blood T cell repertoires in COVID-19. Study details: COVID-19 samples from acute and convalescent phases originated in the United States, Italy and Spain.

Sequencing was carried out using peripheral blood. The TCR was taken from a woman aged 80 or over with acute or convalescent COVID-19. The genes are TRBV3-1 (or the pseudogene TRBV3-2) and TRBJ1-2; D possibly corresponds to TRBD1 (5 bases). CDR3 amino acids: CASSPSGNYGYTF. The CDR3 bases are TGTGCCAGCAGCCCCTCAGGGAACTATGGCTACACCTTC.